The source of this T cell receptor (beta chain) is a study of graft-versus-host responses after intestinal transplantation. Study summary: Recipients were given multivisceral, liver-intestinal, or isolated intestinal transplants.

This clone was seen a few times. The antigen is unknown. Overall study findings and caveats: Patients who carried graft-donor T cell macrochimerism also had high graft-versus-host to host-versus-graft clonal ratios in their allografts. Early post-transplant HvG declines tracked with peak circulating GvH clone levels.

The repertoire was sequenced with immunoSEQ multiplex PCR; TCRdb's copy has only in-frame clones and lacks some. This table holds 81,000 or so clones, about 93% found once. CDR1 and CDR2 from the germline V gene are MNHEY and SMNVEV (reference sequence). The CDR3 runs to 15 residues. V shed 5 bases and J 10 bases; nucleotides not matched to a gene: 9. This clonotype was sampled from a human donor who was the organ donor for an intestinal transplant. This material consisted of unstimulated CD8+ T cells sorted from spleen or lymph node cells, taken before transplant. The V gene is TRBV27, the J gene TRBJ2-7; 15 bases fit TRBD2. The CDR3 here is CASSPQGLAGGGQYF. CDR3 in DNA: TGTGCCAGCAGTCCCCAGGGACTAGCGGGAGGTGGTCAGTACTTC.